Shown below are 19 T cell receptor beta chains from a single sample sequenced in a study of T cell responses to AZD1222 COVID-19 vaccine. This table comes from immunoSEQ multiplex PCR, and its TCRdb copy is limited to in-frame clones, with some not included. The sample has about 150,000 clones, roughly 87% seen once; the top ten hold less than 6.5%. The specimen was peripheral blood, collected 28 days after the second AZD1222 dose. The receptors shown here come from an adult who received the AZD1222 COVID-19 vaccine.

The J gene is TRBJ2-7, the V gene TRBV2, with D unresolved. The CDR3 covers 12 residues. Germline V gene data show CDR1 as SNHLY and CDR2 as FYNNEI. Trimming removed 11 bases from V and 11 bases from J, with 22 bases in between. The CDR3, as DNA: TGTGCCGCTGGTCTAGTCGCGCTCCGGGAGTACTTC. It is translated as CAAGLVALREYF.

The V call is TRBV29-1, the J call TRBJ1-5; D perhaps matches TRBD1 (5 bases). Germline V gene sequence: CDR1 SQVTM, CDR2 ANQGSEA. The length of the CDR3 is 13 residues. Trimming removed 7 bases from V and 3 bases from J, with 13 bases in between. The DNA for the CDR3 is TGCAGCGCGGCCAGGGCAAACAATCAGCCCCAGCATTTT. Protein product: CSAARANNQPQHF.

This chain links TRBV5-4 with TRBJ2-2, with D perhaps TRBD1 (5 bases). CDR3 length: 15 residues. The germline gives CDR1 SGHNT, CDR2 YYREEE (reference sequence). The V and J ends lost 2 bases and 4 bases respectively, with 12 bases between them. The CDR3 sequence is CASSLGGAGTGELFF. In nucleotides, the CDR3 is TGTGCCAGCAGCTTAGGTGGGGCCGGCACCGGGGAGCTGTTTTTT.

The chain links TRBV19 to TRBJ2-2; D might be TRBD1 or TRBD2, each matching 5 bases. The ends were cut back, 2 bases at V and 0 bases at J, with 7 bases in the middle. The CDR3 is made up of 15 amino acids. Germline CDR1 is LNHDA and CDR2 is SQIVND (reference sequence). In DNA, the CDR3 is TGTGCCAGTAGTATAAGAGGGGCGAACACCGGGGAGCTGTTTTTT. It yields the protein CASSIRGANTGELFF.

This chain joins TRBV19 and TRBJ1-2; D gene ambiguous. V lost 3 bases, J lost 6 bases, and 14 bases lay in between. This CDR3 has 14 residues. Germline-derived CDR1 and CDR2 are LNHDA and SQIVND (reference sequence). In nucleotides, the CDR3 is TGTGCCAGTAGTATCGGTAGGGTACACGATGGCTACACCTTC. Translated, it gives CASSIGRVHDGYTF.

This clone was found a few times. The chain links TRBV5-1 to TRBJ1-4; the D is unclear. Germline lookup yields CDR1 SGHRS and CDR2 YFSETQ. The CDR3 has 14 residues. V was pared by 2 bases and J by 8 bases, with 13 bases between. The CDR3 sequence is CASSFEVGREKLFF. CDR3 sequence (DNA): TGCGCCAGCAGCTTCGAGGTGGGGAGGGAAAAACTGTTTTTT.

V and J are TRBV7-9 and TRBJ2-7; 7 positions match TRBD1. The junction had 5 bases not matched to a gene; V was cut back by 5 bases and J by 4 bases. The CDR3 runs 13 residues. Germline V gives CDR1 SEHNR, CDR2 FQNEAQ (reference sequence). The CDR3 nucleotides are TGTGCCAGCAGCCATCAGGACAGGTACGAGCAGTACTTC. This gives the protein CASSHQDRYEQYF.

This clone was seen only once. The chain links TRBV6-6 to TRBJ1-2, with D maybe TRBD1 (6 bases). CDR3 length: 13 residues. The germline V gene encodes CDR1 MNHNY and CDR2 SVGAGI (reference sequence). The ends were cut back, 2 bases at V and 7 bases at J, with 11 bases in the middle. CDR3: CASSYGGQSGYTF. Written as DNA, the CDR3 is TGTGCCAGCAGTTACGGGGGGCAGAGTGGCTACACCTTC.

The rearrangement links TRBV7-8 to TRBJ1-3; D gene unclear. V lost 2 bases to trimming and J lost 2 bases, with 10 bases between them. CDR1 and CDR2 from the germline V gene are SGHVS and FQNEAQ. The CDR3 is made up of 15 amino acids. The CDR3 nucleotides are TGTGCCAGCAGCTTAATGATGCAGGCTGGAAACACCATATATTTT. Protein: CASSLMMQAGNTIYF.

The chain uses TRBV6-4 and TRBJ2-3; TRBD2 agrees at 9 bases. This CDR3 comprises 17 residues. V lost 4 bases and J lost 5; bases outside the gene matches: 13. The germline gives CDR1 MRHNA, CDR2 SNTAGT. The CDR3 here is CASSGPEAGGPEDTQYF. CDR3 bases: TGTGCCAGCAGTGGCCCCGAGGCGGGGGGGCCTGAAGATACGCAGTATTTT.

In its sample, this clone was seen once. The CDR3 nucleotides read TGTGCCAGCAGCCCCAGGGGACAGGGAGACTATGGCTACACCTTC. Translated: CASSPRGQGDYGYTF. The chain links TRBV7-2 to TRBJ1-2, with 9 bases matching TRBD1. Germline V gene data show CDR1 as SGHTA and CDR2 as FQGNSA. The CDR3 sequence is 15 residues long. Losses at the gene ends were 5 bases for V and 3 bases for J; bases not matched to a gene: 7. Filled out from reference TRBV7-2 and TRBJ1-2, the complete variable domain reads GAGVSQSPSNKVTEKGKDVELRCDPISGHTALYWYRQSLGQGLEFLIYFQGNSAPDKSGLPSDRFSAERTGGSVSTLTIQRTQQEDSAVYLCASSPRGQGDYGYTFGSGTRLTVV.

The CDR3 DNA sequence: TGTGCCAGAAGCTTCCTTTTCCAGGGAGGTCAGCCCCAGCATTTT. Translating it yields CARSFLFQGGQPQHF. The chain joins TRBV5-3 to TRBJ1-5; weak D call: TRBD1 (5 bases). TRBV5-3 is reported as an ORF; its role is uncertain. CDR3 length: 15 residues. V shed 2 bases and J shed 6 bases, with 15 bases lying between them.

V and J are TRBV7-2 and TRBJ1-5; tentatively, D is TRBD1 (6 bases). V lost 0 bases to trimming and J lost 8 bases, with 17 bases between them. The CDR3 is 16 residues long. CDR1 is SGHTA, CDR2 FQGNSA, per germline. CDR3 residues: CASSLAGEGGFKPQHF. The DNA of the CDR3 is TGTGCCAGCAGCTTAGCCGGCGAGGGGGGTTTCAAGCCCCAGCATTTT. The whole variable domain, filled in from reference TRBV7-2 and TRBJ1-5, reads GAGVSQSPSNKVTEKGKDVELRCDPISGHTALYWYRQSLGQGLEFLIYFQGNSAPDKSGLPSDRFSAERTGGSVSTLTIQRTQQEDSAVYLCASSLAGEGGFKPQHFGDGTRLSIL.

This chain connects TRBV19 to TRBJ2-1, with 7 bases matching TRBD1. The CDR3 sequence is 15 residues long. V was pared by 5 bases and J by 6 bases, with 10 bases of the junction left unmatched. The germline CDR1 and CDR2 sequences are LNHDA and SQIVND (reference sequence). CDR3 residues: CASSARQGKGNEQFF. The DNA of the CDR3 is TGTGCCAGTAGTGCTCGACAGGGTAAGGGCAATGAGCAGTTCTTC.

The chain is built from TRBV5-1 and TRBJ1-3, with D uncertain. The germline V gene encodes CDR1 SGHRS and CDR2 YFSETQ. The germline V and J ends were trimmed by 1 base and 4 bases, with 9 bases remaining between them. The CDR3 has 14 residues. The CDR3 nucleotides read TGCGCCAGCAGCTTGTCGGGCCCGGGAAACACCATATATTTT. Amino acids: CASSLSGPGNTIYF.

This clone was counted once. As DNA, the CDR3 is TGTGCCAGCAGCTCAGCACTAGCGGGAGGGCCCAATGAGCAGTTCTTC. Its protein product is CASSSALAGGPNEQFF. The V gene is TRBV5-4, the J gene TRBJ2-1, with TRBD2 matching 13 bases. CDR1 and CDR2 (germline): SGHNT, YYREEE (reference sequence). This CDR3 contains 16 residues. J was trimmed by 6 bases and V by 3 bases; bases with no gene match: 6.

V is TRBV6-5 and J is TRBJ2-7, with TRBD1 matching 10 bases. The germline V gene has CDR1 MNHEY and CDR2 SVGAGI. The V segment lost 5 bases and the J segment 4 bases; nucleotides outside the gene matches: 8. The CDR3 has 15 residues. CDR3 sequence (DNA): TGTGCCAGCAGTCGCCCGGGACAGGGGTTGTACGAGCAGTACTTC. Its translation: CASSRPGQGLYEQYF.

This clone was counted a single time. This chain links TRBV1 with TRBJ2-2; the D segment call TRBD1 is taken from the table without a DNA check. TRBV1 is described as a pseudogene. The length of the CDR3 is 16 residues. CDR3: CTSSPRQVLNTGELFF. CDR3 DNA sequence: TGCACCAGCAGTCCCCGACAGGTCCTCAACACCGGGGAGCTGTTTTTT.

The chain carries TRBV10-2 and TRBJ1-1, with 11 bases lining up with TRBD1. CDR1 is WSHSY and CDR2 is SAAADI in the germline V gene. V dropped 2 bases and J dropped 0; count of bases not matched to a gene: 2. The CDR3 spans 16 residues. CDR3 in amino acids: CASSERDRGLNTEAFF. DNA for the CDR3: TGCGCCAGCAGTGAGCGGGACAGGGGGTTGAACACTGAAGCTTTCTTT.